These 30 T cell receptor beta chains came from one sample sequenced in a study of T cells in Graves' hyperthyroidism and ophthalmopathy. What was amplified from RNA transcripts were TCR beta CDR3 regions. Primed by the HTBI set, a first-round RT-PCR was run on the TCR CDR3. TCRdb re-called the multiplex PCR reads through MiXCR, storing one row per CDR3 protein. The sample has around 250,000 distinct CDR3 sequences; 13% to 15% are singletons. Material for sequencing was blood. All receptors come from a woman aged 35 to 49 with Graves' hyperthyroidism that later progressed to Graves' ophthalmopathy.

Worth noting for this clonotype: A much larger clone lies one base from this, so it may be a read error. The V gene is TRBV5-6, the J gene TRBJ2-1; D is possibly TRBD1 (6 bases). The CDR3 has 13 amino acids. Germline CDR1 SGHDT, CDR2 YYEEEE. CDR3 in amino acids: CGSSPQGMDEQFF. CDR3 sequence (DNA): TGTGGCAGCAGCCCCCAGGGGATGGATGAGCAGTTCTTC.

V usage is TRBV27 and J usage is TRBJ2-5, with a possible D match to TRBD2 (5 bases). The ends were cut back, 2 bases at V and 5 bases at J, with 12 bases in the middle. This CDR3 has 14 amino acids. The germline CDR1 and CDR2 sequences are MNHEY and SMNVEV (reference sequence). In DNA form, the CDR3 reads TGTGCCAGCAGTTTAGTCGGCCGAGGGGAGACCCAGTACTTC. Its translation is CASSLVGRGETQYF.

V and J are TRBV30 and TRBJ1-2; D is unclear. Trimming shortened V by 0 bases and J by 4 bases, and 9 bases separated the two germline ends. The germline CDR1 and CDR2 sequences are GTSNPN and SVGIG (reference sequence). The CDR3 runs to 13 residues. The chain's CDR3 is CAWSVGVPYGYTF. The CDR3 DNA reads as TGTGCCTGGAGTGTAGGTGTTCCCTATGGCTACACCTTC. The whole variable domain, remainder taken from reference TRBV30 and TRBJ1-2, is SQTIHQWPATLVQPVGSPLSLECTVEGTSNPNLYWYRQAAGRGLQLLFYSVGIGQISSEVPQNLSASRPQDRQFILSSKKLLLSDSGFYLCAWSVGVPYGYTFGSGTRLTVV.

In its sample, this clonotype was seen many times. V usage is TRBV2 and J usage is TRBJ1-1, with D hard to call. V shed 5 bases and J shed 1 base, with 8 bases lying between them. CDR1 and CDR2 from the germline V gene are SNHLY and FYNNEI. This CDR3 contains 13 residues. This CDR3 is CASSSITNTEAFF. The CDR3 DNA is TGTGCCAGCAGTTCGATTACGAACACTGAAGCTTTCTTT. The whole variable domain, filled in from reference TRBV2 and TRBJ1-1, reads EPEVTQTPSHQVTQMGQEVILRCVPISNHLYFYWYRQILGQKVEFLVSFYNNEISEKSEIFDDQFSVERPDGSNFTLKIRSTKLEDSAMYFCASSSITNTEAFFGQGTRLTVV.

The sample holds many counts of this clonotype. The rearrangement joins TRBV18 to TRBJ2-7, with D perhaps TRBD1 or TRBD2 (7 bases each). From germline, CDR1 is KGHSH and CDR2 LQKENI. V lost 2 bases and J lost 2, with 16 bases in between. The CDR3 covers 16 residues. The CDR3 sequence is CASSPEGAGVAYEQYF. CDR3 nucleotide sequence: TGTGCCAGCTCACCAGAGGGGGCGGGAGTTGCCTACGAGCAGTACTTC.

This clonotype was counted ten times or more. The chain combines TRBV18 with TRBJ1-1; D ambiguous. The CDR3 sequence is 12 residues long. Trimming pared 0 bases from V and 6 bases from J, leaving 5 bases between. From germline, CDR1 is KGHSH and CDR2 LQKENI. CDR3 nucleotides: TGTGCCAGCTCACCACCCGGCCCTGAAGCTTTCTTT. This translates into CASSPPGPEAFF. The full variable domain, in which reference TRBV18 and TRBJ1-1 provide the parts outside the CDR3, is NAGVMQNPRHLVRRRGQEARLRCSPMKGHSHVYWYRQLPEEGLKFMVYLQKENIIDESGMPKERFSAEFPKEGPSILRIQQVVRGDSAAYFCASSPPGPEAFFGQGTRLTVV.

The chain is built from TRBV28 and TRBJ2-1, with 7 bases lining up with TRBD2. The germline CDR1 and CDR2 sequences are MDHEN and SYDVKM. This CDR3 is built from 14 residues. J gave up 3 bases and V 6 bases, and 5 bases lay outside the gene matches. The CDR3 is CASSTGTIYNEQFF. The DNA for the CDR3 is TGTGCCAGCAGCACCGGGACTATCTACAATGAGCAGTTCTTC.

This clonotype turned up a few times. The rearrangement uses TRBV13 and TRBJ2-1; 10 nucleotides align to TRBD1. Per the germline V gene, CDR1 is PRHDT and CDR2 is FYEKMQ (reference sequence). This CDR3 spans 15 amino acids. V lost 3 bases, J lost 7 bases, and 6 bases stayed unmatched. The CDR3 region is CASSFGTGEGNEQFF. The CDR3 coding sequence is TGTGCCAGCAGCTTCGGGACAGGGGAGGGGAATGAGCAGTTCTTC.

This clonotype came up many times. The V call is TRBV6-1, the J call TRBJ2-5; 8 bases are a match to TRBD1. With V trimmed by 7 bases and J by 4 bases, 11 bases remained unmatched. Germline assignment: CDR1 MNHNS and CDR2 SASEGT. The CDR3 runs 15 residues. CDR3 coding DNA: TGTGCCAGCATTCTTGGACAGGGTGCGCGAGAGACCCAGTACTTC. The encoded protein is CASILGQGARETQYF.

The table lists this clonotype with many counts. The rearrangement joins TRBV11-1 to TRBJ2-3; tentatively, D is TRBD2 (6 bases). The V end lost 4 bases, the J end lost 0 bases, and 11 bases lay between the germline ends. The CDR3 runs to 15 residues. Germline CDR1 reads SGHAT; CDR2 reads FQDESV (reference sequence). The CDR3 is CASSYRDFSTDTQYF. The CDR3 DNA sequence: TGTGCCAGCAGCTACCGGGACTTTAGCACAGATACGCAGTATTTT.

This clonotype was counted at least ten times. The chain joins TRBV12-3 or TRBV12-4 to TRBJ1-1, with D maybe TRBD1 (5 bases). V lost 6 bases to trimming and J lost 5 bases, with 13 bases between them. The CDR3 covers 13 residues. For the CDR3, the DNA is TGTGCCAGCAGCCCACGACAGACGACTGAAGCTTTCTTT. This gives the protein CASSPRQTTEAFF.

The rearrangement uses TRBV9 and TRBJ2-2, with TRBD2 identical over 11 bases. The CDR3 is 17 residues long. J was trimmed by 2 bases and V by 2 bases; bases with no gene match: 5. Germline CDR1 is SGDLS and CDR2 is YYNGEE. CDR3 residues: CASSVGLAGGNTGELFF. The CDR3 DNA is TGTGCCAGCAGCGTTGGACTAGCGGGCGGAAACACCGGGGAGCTGTTTTTT. Drawing the rest from reference TRBV9 and TRBJ2-2, the complete variable domain is DSGVTQTPKHLITATGQRVTLRCSPRSGDLSVYWYQQSLDQGLQFLIQYYNGEERAKGNILERFSAQQFPDLHSELNLSSLELGDSALYFCASSVGLAGGNTGELFFGEGSRLTVL.

This clonotype showed up many times. This chain joins TRBV28 and TRBJ2-7; possibly TRBD1 for D (5 bases). The CDR3 sequence is 15 residues long. V was cut by 4 bases and J by 0 bases, with 13 bases left in between. Germline V CDR1 and CDR2: MDHEN, SYDVKM. The CDR3 loop is CASSSPQGVSYEQYF. In DNA form, the CDR3 reads TGTGCCAGCAGTTCCCCCCAGGGCGTCTCCTACGAGCAGTACTTC.

The table lists this clonotype with a few counts. The gene calls are TRBV7-2 and TRBJ2-5; D gene unclear. The ends were cut back, 1 base at V and 7 bases at J, with 22 bases in the middle. The length of the CDR3 is 17 residues. Per the germline V gene, CDR1 is SGHTA and CDR2 is FQGNSA. The CDR3 nucleotides are TGTGCCAGCAGCTTAGTCGGGCGCGCTAGTGTCGTGCGGACCCAGTACTTC. As protein: CASSLVGRASVVRTQYF. Drawing the rest from reference TRBV7-2 and TRBJ2-5, the complete variable domain is GAGVSQSPSNKVTEKGKDVELRCDPISGHTALYWYRQSLGQGLEFLIYFQGNSAPDKSGLPSDRFSAERTGGSVSTLTIQRTQQEDSAVYLCASSLVGRASVVRTQYFGPGTRLLVL.

Many counts were recorded for this clonotype. This chain uses TRBV10-1 with TRBJ2-1, with 8 bases aligning to TRBD2. The CDR3 has 17 amino acids. With 3 bases clipped from V and 4 bases from J, the junction kept 11 bases outside the gene matches. Germline V gene lookup returns CDR1 WNHNN and CDR2 SYGVQD (reference sequence). CDR3 nucleotide sequence: TGCGCCAGCAGTGATTCTGGTGCCGGGACTAGGTACAATGAGCAGTTCTTC. Its translation is CASSDSGAGTRYNEQFF.

This clonotype was seen ten or more times. This sequence joins TRBV3-1 and TRBJ1-6; tentative D call: TRBD1 (6 bases). The CDR3 extends over 17 amino acids. The germline CDR1 and CDR2 sequences are LGHDT and YNNKEL (reference sequence). V lost 5 bases and J 7 bases, leaving 21 bases between the germline ends. This CDR3 reads CASSSQYRVVLNSPLHF. The CDR3 nucleotides are TGTGCCAGCAGCTCTCAATACAGGGTTGTTTTGAATTCACCCCTCCACTTT.

As to this clonotype: Mismatch with germline at one junction end may stem from a read error. The rearrangement uses TRBV11-2 and TRBJ2-3; D is ambiguous. There are 16 residues in the CDR3. Germline loops: CDR1 SGHAT, CDR2 FQNNGV. CDR3 sequence: CASSPGGSRTTDTHYF. In DNA, the CDR3 is TGTGCCAGCAGCCCAGGTGGTAGCCGGACCACAGATACGCACTATTTT.

This clonotype was recorded at least ten times. J is TRBJ2-7 and V is TRBV28, with D perhaps TRBD1 or TRBD2 (6 bases each). Germline V lookup: CDR1 MDHEN, CDR2 SYDVKM. This CDR3 contains 12 residues. V dropped 8 bases and J dropped 9 bases, with 17 bases sitting between them. For the CDR3, the DNA is TGTGCCAGCCGGACGGGGGCTCTTCTGCAGTACTTC. This sequence encodes CASRTGALLQYF.

This clonotype has ten or more counts. This sequence joins TRBV20-1 and TRBJ2-3, with D possibly TRBD2 on 6 matching bases. The CDR3 loop spans 14 amino acids. V shed 6 bases and J shed 1 base, with 14 bases lying between them. CDR1 and CDR2 from the germline V gene are DFQATT and SNEGSKA (reference sequence). The CDR3 sequence: CSAPLGLGTDTQYF. The CDR3 DNA reads as TGCAGTGCCCCATTGGGACTCGGCACAGATACGCAGTATTTT.

At least ten counts were recorded for this clonotype. The V gene is TRBV6-5, the J gene TRBJ1-6; TRBD1 agrees at 12 bases. CDR3 length: 17 residues. The germline gives CDR1 MNHEY, CDR2 SVGAGI. V gave up 4 bases and J gave up 7 bases; unmatched junction bases: 8. DNA for the CDR3: TGTGCCAGCAGTTCCGGGACAGGGGGCGCGAGCAATTCACCCCTCCACTTT. This translates into CASSSGTGGASNSPLHF.

This clonotype was detected ten times or more. V is TRBV15 and J is TRBJ2-3; 10 nucleotides agree with TRBD2. J gave up 4 bases and V 1 base, and 2 bases lay outside the gene matches. The germline V gene encodes CDR1 LNHNV and CDR2 YYDKDF (reference sequence). The CDR3 is made up of 15 amino acids. This chain's CDR3 is CATSRGLAGADTQYF. CDR3 nucleotides: TGTGCCACCAGCAGAGGTCTAGCGGGAGCAGATACGCAGTATTTT.

This clonotype was detected ten times or more. V usage is TRBV7-8 and J usage is TRBJ1-5; tentatively, D is TRBD1 (6 bases). V lost 5 bases to trimming and J lost 7 bases, with 15 bases between them. The CDR3 totals 14 residues. The germline CDR1 and CDR2 sequences are SGHVS and FQNEAQ. The CDR3 is CASSPGGGRQPQHF. In nucleotides, the CDR3 is TGTGCCAGCAGCCCGGGGGGGGGCAGACAGCCCCAGCATTTT.

This clonotype was seen many times. CDR3 residues: CASSATSVFANTGELFF. For the CDR3, the DNA is TGTGCCAGCAGCGCGACTAGCGTATTCGCGAACACCGGGGAGCTGTTTTTT. The gene calls are TRBV7-3 and TRBJ2-2; TRBD2 matches 8 bases. Germline lookup yields CDR1 SGHTA and CDR2 FQGTGA. This CDR3 region has 17 residues. With 5 bases clipped from V and 0 bases from J, the junction kept 8 bases outside the gene matches.

This clonotype was observed at least ten times. The V gene is TRBV18, the J gene TRBJ2-3; 9 bases map to TRBD1. CDR3 size: 15 residues. The V and J ends lost 5 bases and 5 bases, in that order; junction bases with no gene match: 8. Germline CDR1 reads KGHSH; CDR2 reads LQKENI. DNA for the CDR3: TGTGCCAGCTCAGAAGACAGGGGGTTTGTAGATACGCAGTATTTT. Protein sequence: CASSEDRGFVDTQYF.

This clonotype was seen repeatedly, ten times or more. The chain has TRBV7-3 and TRBJ2-1; TRBD2 matches at 9 bases. This CDR3 has 15 residues. The V gene's germline CDR1 is SGHTA and CDR2 FQGTGA. V trimming: 5 bases; J trimming: 3 bases; junction bases outside the gene matches: 5. In DNA, the CDR3 is TGTGCCAGCAGCCGAGGACTAGCGCTCTACAATGAGCAGTTCTTC. This sequence encodes CASSRGLALYNEQFF.

This clonotype was seen ten or more times. The J gene is TRBJ2-1, the V gene TRBV20-1, with 10 bases that match TRBD2. CDR3 length: 14 amino acids. Trimming cost V 3 bases and J 9 bases; bases outside gene matches: 8. Germline values: CDR1 DFQATT, CDR2 SNEGSKA (reference sequence). The CDR3 loop reads CSARLAGVWSEQFF. In nucleotides, the CDR3 is TGCAGTGCTAGGCTAGCGGGAGTATGGAGTGAGCAGTTCTTC.

This clonotype has at least ten counts. The rearrangement joins TRBV5-1 to TRBJ2-1, with TRBD2 identical over 12 bases. The J segment lost 0 bases and the V segment lost 4 bases, leaving 11 bases of the junction unmatched. This CDR3 has 19 residues. Germline V gene lookup returns CDR1 SGHRS and CDR2 YFSETQ. CDR3 nucleotide sequence: TGCGCCAGCAGCCAACGACGGCTAGCGGGAGGGGTCTCCTACAATGAGCAGTTCTTC. Translated, it gives CASSQRRLAGGVSYNEQFF.

The rearrangement joins TRBV9 to TRBJ2-3, with 10 nucleotides matching TRBD2. V shed 3 bases, J shed 0 bases, and the junction held 1 base outside the gene matches. Germline V CDR1 and CDR2: SGDLS, YYNGEE. The CDR3 has 15 amino acids. The CDR3 bases are TGTGCCAGCAGCGCACTAGCGGGAAGCACAGATACGCAGTATTTT. Translated, it gives CASSALAGSTDTQYF.

This clonotype occurred many times. The chain has TRBV28 and TRBJ1-6; a possible D gene is TRBD1 (6 bases). The CDR3 runs to 13 residues. Germline CDR1 reads MDHEN; CDR2 reads SYDVKM. Trimming removed 11 bases from V and 8 bases from J, with 16 bases in between. CDR3 coding DNA: TGTGCCTCGTTCCGGGACACCTATTCACCCCTCCACTTT. Protein sequence: CASFRDTYSPLHF.

On this clonotype itself: The junction departs from germline at one end; a sequencing error may be responsible. V usage is TRBV2 and J usage is TRBJ1-3; 8 nucleotides align to TRBD1. Germline V gene lookup returns CDR1 SNHLY and CDR2 FYNNEI. The CDR3 length is 16 residues. CDR3 region: CASSPGTGRPGNTIYF. Here the CDR3 DNA reads TGTGCCAGCAGTCCTGGGACAGGACGCCCTGGGAACACCATATATTTT.